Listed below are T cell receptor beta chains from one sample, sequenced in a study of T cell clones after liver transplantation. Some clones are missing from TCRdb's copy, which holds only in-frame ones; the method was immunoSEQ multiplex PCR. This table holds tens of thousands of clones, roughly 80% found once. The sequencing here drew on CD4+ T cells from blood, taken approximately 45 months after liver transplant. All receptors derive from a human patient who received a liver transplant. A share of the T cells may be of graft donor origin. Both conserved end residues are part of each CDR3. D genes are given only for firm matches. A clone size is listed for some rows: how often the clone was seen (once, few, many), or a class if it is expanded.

cdr3_nt: TGCGCCAGCAACCTCGCACCCGACAGGGCATGGAACACTGAAGCTTTCTTT
cdr3_aa: CASNLAPDRAWNTEAFF
clone_size: NA
j_call: TRBJ1-1
d_call: TRBD1
v_call: TRBV5-1

cdr3_nt: TGTGCAAGTCGCTCCTTTCGACTAGCGGGAGTCGGGGGCACAGATACGCAGTATTTT
cdr3_aa: CASRSFRLAGVGGTDTQYF
clone_size: NA
j_call: TRBJ2-3
d_call: NA
v_call: TRBV12-2

cdr3_nt: TGTGCCAGCAGTTCTCGGACAGGTATTAATGAAAAACTGTTTTTT
cdr3_aa: CASSSRTGINEKLFF
clone_size: few
j_call: TRBJ1-4
d_call: TRBD1
v_call: TRBV28

cdr3_nt: TGCGCCAGCAGCAGGGGAGCGCTCTACGAGCAGTACTTC
cdr3_aa: CASSRGALYEQYF
clone_size: NA
j_call: TRBJ2-7
d_call: NA
v_call: TRBV5-1

cdr3_nt: TGTGCCAGCAGCCACGGTGCGGCTAACTATGGCTACACCTTC
cdr3_aa: CASSHGAANYGYTF
clone_size: NA
j_call: TRBJ1-2
d_call: NA
v_call: TRBV7-2

cdr3_nt: TGTGCCAGCAGTGAACGATCAAGGGCCAGGGTTGGTGGCTACACCTTC
cdr3_aa: CASSERSRARVGGYTF
clone_size: NA
j_call: TRBJ1-2
d_call: NA
v_call: TRBV6-1

cdr3_nt: TGTGCCAGCAAAACCGGGACAGGGGCCTACGAGCAGTACTTC
cdr3_aa: CASKTGTGAYEQYF
clone_size: NA
j_call: TRBJ2-7
d_call: TRBD1
v_call: TRBV6-5

cdr3_nt: TGTGCCAGCAGCCGAGGGACTAGCGGGTTTGCATACGAGCAGTACTTC
cdr3_aa: CASSRGTSGFAYEQYF
clone_size: few
j_call: TRBJ2-7
d_call: TRBD2
v_call: TRBV5-6

cdr3_nt: TGCGCCAGCAGCCAACTAGCTAGCAAGAATTCCTACAATGAGCAGTTCTTC
cdr3_aa: CASSQLASKNSYNEQFF
clone_size: NA
j_call: TRBJ2-1
d_call: NA
v_call: TRBV4-1

cdr3_nt: TGTGCCAGCGGGGCTAGCGGGAGCTCCTACGAGCAGTACTTC
cdr3_aa: CASGASGSSYEQYF
clone_size: NA
j_call: TRBJ2-7
d_call: TRBD2
v_call: TRBV11-1

cdr3_nt: TGTGCCACCAGCAGAGAACTAGCCGCGTCCTACAATGAGCAGTTCTTC
cdr3_aa: CATSRELAASYNEQFF
clone_size: few
j_call: TRBJ2-1
d_call: NA
v_call: TRBV15

cdr3_nt: TGTGCCAGCACGGATAGCGGGAGGGCCAAAGGTGAGCAGTTCTTC
cdr3_aa: CASTDSGRAKGEQFF
clone_size: NA
j_call: TRBJ2-1
d_call: TRBD2
v_call: TRBV27

cdr3_nt: TGCGCCAGCAGCTTCTCATCCGGGACGGGAGCTAACTATGGCTACACCTTC
cdr3_aa: CASSFSSGTGANYGYTF
clone_size: many
j_call: TRBJ1-2
d_call: NA
v_call: TRBV5-1

cdr3_nt: TGTGCCAGCAGTAGGGACAGGGTTGGCGAGCAGTACTTC
cdr3_aa: CASSRDRVGEQYF
clone_size: NA
j_call: TRBJ2-7
d_call: TRBD1
v_call: TRBV6-5

cdr3_nt: TGTGCCAGCAGTTACCCCGCAGTCACCTATGGCTACACCTTC
cdr3_aa: CASSYPAVTYGYTF
clone_size: NA
j_call: TRBJ1-2
d_call: NA
v_call: TRBV6-5

cdr3_nt: TGTGCCAGTAGTATATCCCCGTTGGAAGGGTCAGGTCCCTTCAACTATGGCTACACCTTC
cdr3_aa: CASSISPLEGSGPFNYGYTF
clone_size: NA
j_call: TRBJ1-2
d_call: NA
v_call: TRBV19

cdr3_nt: TGTGCCAGCAGCCCCGGGGGAAACCGTCCGACCCAGTACTTC
cdr3_aa: CASSPGGNRPTQYF
clone_size: NA
j_call: TRBJ2-5
d_call: NA
v_call: TRBV7-8

cdr3_nt: TGCGCCAGCACCCTGCCTCCACCGGGAACAGGGGACACCGGGGAGCTGTTTTTT
cdr3_aa: CASTLPPPGTGDTGELFF
clone_size: NA
j_call: TRBJ2-2
d_call: TRBD1
v_call: TRBV4-1

cdr3_nt: TGTGCCAGTAGTTGGGATCTAGAGCAGTTCTTC
cdr3_aa: CASSWDLEQFF
clone_size: NA
j_call: TRBJ2-1
d_call: NA
v_call: TRBV19

cdr3_nt: TGTGCCAGCAGCTTAGTCAGGGGGACAGGGGGGCCCCAGTACTTC
cdr3_aa: CASSLVRGTGGPQYF
clone_size: NA
j_call: TRBJ2-5
d_call: TRBD1
v_call: TRBV11-2

cdr3_nt: TGTGCCACCAGTCCGCTGACGGACGGGGAGCTGTTTTTT
cdr3_aa: CATSPLTDGELFF
clone_size: NA
j_call: TRBJ2-2
d_call: NA
v_call: TRBV15

cdr3_nt: TGCGCCAGCAGCCAGAGTGGACGGATTGGAAACACCATATATTTT
cdr3_aa: CASSQSGRIGNTIYF
clone_size: NA
j_call: TRBJ1-3
d_call: NA
v_call: TRBV4-3

cdr3_nt: TGCAGCGTTGAGTCCCAGGGGATCGGGGAGCTGTTTTTT
cdr3_aa: CSVESQGIGELFF
clone_size: NA
j_call: TRBJ2-2
d_call: NA
v_call: TRBV29-1

cdr3_nt: TGTGCCAGCAGTCCCGACAGGGCGGGCTACAATGAGCAGTTCTTC
cdr3_aa: CASSPDRAGYNEQFF
clone_size: NA
j_call: TRBJ2-1
d_call: TRBD1
v_call: TRBV6-5

cdr3_nt: TGCGCCAGTAGGCGGCAGGGGGGCCCCGGGGAGCTGTTTTTT
cdr3_aa: CASRRQGGPGELFF
clone_size: NA
j_call: TRBJ2-2
d_call: NA
v_call: TRBV5-1

cdr3_nt: TGTGCCAGTATCCAAAATCAGGGTAATGAGCAGTTCTTC
cdr3_aa: CASIQNQGNEQFF
clone_size: NA
j_call: TRBJ2-1
d_call: NA
v_call: TRBV19

cdr3_nt: TGTGCCAGCAGTTACTCGAGCAGCACAGATACGCAGTATTTT
cdr3_aa: CASSYSSSTDTQYF
clone_size: NA
j_call: TRBJ2-3
d_call: NA
v_call: TRBV6-5

cdr3_nt: TGTGCCAGCTCAACCTCAGGGGCAGATACGCAGTATTTT
cdr3_aa: CASSTSGADTQYF
clone_size: once
j_call: TRBJ2-3
d_call: NA
v_call: TRBV18

cdr3_nt: TGTGCCAGCAGCTTCGCAACCCTCAACTATGGCTACACCTTC
cdr3_aa: CASSFATLNYGYTF
clone_size: once
j_call: TRBJ1-2
d_call: NA
v_call: TRBV7-9